This entry lists 12 T cell receptor beta chains sequenced from one sample in a study of response to subunit inactivated influenza vaccine. Each CDR3 protein gets one entry after TCRdb re-called the RT-PCR reads with MiXCR. This sample has hundreds of thousands of distinct CDR3 sequences; 15% to 19% occur once, and the top ten carry roughly 10%. Sample: PBMCs from blood, taken 11 to 12 days after vaccination. Receptor source: a man aged 45 to 65 who received an inactivated influenza vaccine.

In its sample, this clonotype was seen many times. The chain employs TRBV4-1 and TRBJ1-5; D possibly corresponds to TRBD1 (5 bases). The CDR3 covers 12 residues. CDR1 MGHRA and CDR2 YSYEKL come from the germline V gene. Trimming shortened V by 4 bases and J by 8 bases, and 9 bases separated the two germline ends. Here the CDR3 DNA reads TGCGCCAGCAGCCCCCCGGGGGAGCCCCAGCATTTT. This sequence encodes CASSPPGEPQHF.

Many counts were recorded for this clonotype. The V gene is TRBV24-1, the J gene TRBJ2-1; no reliable D call. V was trimmed by 0 bases and J by 3 bases, leaving 8 bases between them. CDR3 length equals 15 residues. CDR1 and CDR2 from the germline V gene are KGHDR and SFDVKD. The CDR3 sequence is CATSDLNGDYNEQFF. The CDR3 DNA reads TGTGCCACCAGTGATTTGAATGGGGACTACAATGAGCAGTTCTTC.

The rearrangement joins TRBV20-1 to TRBJ2-2, with 10 bases that match TRBD1. CDR3 length: 16 amino acids. Germline CDR1 DFQATT, CDR2 SNEGSKA (reference sequence). With V trimmed by 0 bases and J by 6 bases, 7 bases remained unmatched. The CDR3 DNA follows: TGCAGTGCTAGAGATTGGAGACAGGGGGCTGCCGGGGAGCTGTTTTTT. This encodes CSARDWRQGAAGELFF.

The gene calls are TRBV7-9 and TRBJ2-7, with 8 bases that match TRBD1. V lost 6 bases, J lost 2 bases, and 9 bases stayed unmatched. This CDR3 comprises 15 residues. The germline V gene encodes CDR1 SEHNR and CDR2 FQNEAQ (reference sequence). The CDR3, as DNA: TGTGCCAGCAGACCCAAGACAGGGGCCCCCTACGAGCAGTACTTC. This encodes CASRPKTGAPYEQYF.

This clonotype appeared a few times. CDR3 residues: CASSLRQGSHNEQFF. DNA for the CDR3: TGTGCCAGCAGCCTGAGACAGGGATCACACAATGAGCAGTTCTTC. The V and J genes are TRBV4-2 and TRBJ2-1, with 7 bases that match TRBD1. The V segment lost 4 bases and the J segment 5 bases; nucleotides outside the gene matches: 8. This CDR3 contains 15 residues. Germline V gene sequence: CDR1 LGHNA, CDR2 YNFKEQ.

The J gene is TRBJ1-5, the V gene TRBV2; maybe TRBD1 (5 bases). This CDR3 comprises 16 residues. Germline V CDR1 and CDR2: SNHLY, FYNNEI. The V end lost 1 base, the J end lost 3 bases, and 13 bases lay between the germline ends. CDR3 in DNA: TGTGCCAGCAGTGAAGGAGGGAGGGGAACCAATCAGCCCCAGCATTTT. This sequence encodes CASSEGGRGTNQPQHF.

This clonotype was picked up a small number of times. The chain joins TRBV30 to TRBJ2-7; D is unclear. Germline lookup yields CDR1 GTSNPN and CDR2 SVGIG (reference sequence). CDR3 size: 12 residues. Trimming left V 2 bases short and J 1 base short, with 6 bases between. The chain's CDR3 is CAWSLSSYEQYF. As DNA, the CDR3 is TGTGCCTGGAGTCTCTCTTCCTACGAGCAGTACTTC.

The chain links TRBV7-2 to TRBJ2-3; 14 bases agree with TRBD2. V shed 5 bases and J 4 bases; nucleotides not matched to a gene: 5. The germline CDR1 and CDR2 sequences are SGHTA and FQGNSA. This CDR3 contains 16 residues. The chain's CDR3 is CASSQRLAGGPDTQYF. In DNA, the CDR3 is TGTGCCAGCAGCCAAAGACTAGCGGGAGGGCCAGATACGCAGTATTTT.

This clonotype was counted only a few times. The chain is built from TRBV6-5 and TRBJ2-3; D call uncertain. The CDR3 runs 14 residues. Per the germline V gene, CDR1 is MNHEY and CDR2 is SVGAGI. Trimming took 0 bases from V and 4 from J, leaving 8 bases between them. The DNA for the CDR3 is TGTGCCAGCAGTTACTCGCCAGATTCAGATACGCAGTATTTT. Encoded protein: CASSYSPDSDTQYF.

This clonotype was found a few times. V and J are TRBV7-2 and TRBJ2-5; possibly TRBD1 for D (5 bases). CDR1 and CDR2 from the germline V gene are SGHTA and FQGNSA. The CDR3 runs to 13 residues. Trimming pared 3 bases from V and 2 bases from J, leaving 7 bases between. The chain's CDR3 is CASSFKGQETQYF. CDR3 nucleotide sequence: TGTGCCAGCAGCTTCAAGGGGCAAGAGACCCAGTACTTC.

The sample holds a few counts of this clonotype. V gene TRBV12-3 or TRBV12-4 combines with J gene TRBJ1-5, with D possibly matching TRBD1 (6 bases). The CDR3 extends over 15 amino acids. V lost 2 bases to trimming and J lost 6 bases, with 14 bases between them. DNA of the CDR3: TGTGCCAGCAGTTTATATGAAAAACAGGGTCAGCCCCAGCATTTT. Translating it yields CASSLYEKQGQPQHF.

The chain links TRBV5-1 to TRBJ1-4, with D hard to call. V lost 4 bases and J 5 bases, leaving 9 bases between the germline ends. CDR1 and CDR2 (germline): SGHRS, YFSETQ. The length of the CDR3 is 13 residues. CDR3 sequence: CASSGNINEKLFF. The CDR3 nucleotides read TGCGCCAGCAGCGGGAACATCAATGAAAAACTGTTTTTT. The full variable domain, with the rest looked up from reference TRBV5-1 and TRBJ1-4, is KAGVTQTPRYLIKTRGQQVTLSCSPISGHRSVSWYQQTPGQGLQFLFEYFSETQRNKGNFPGRFSGRQFSNSRSEMNVSTLELGDSALYLCASSGNINEKLFFGSGTQLSVL.